This T cell receptor (beta chain) comes out of a study of CD8 T cells in Susac syndrome. Whole-study results and caveats: Total CD8+ repertoires held some 15 Susac-specific public clones, while CD8+ TEMRA repertoires held about five.

Trimming cost V 5 bases and J 0 bases, with 19 bases left between them. Germline V CDR1 and CDR2: GTSNPN, SVGIG (reference sequence). This CDR3 is 16 amino acids long. About this clonotype: Its antigen is not identified.

With random hexamers, 0.5 to 1 ug RNA was reverse transcribed. TCRdb used MiXCR to reprocess the immunoSEQ multiplex PCR reads, holding one entry per CDR3 protein. The data show 75,000 to 95,000 distinct CDR3 sequences, with about 95% seen just once and roughly 0.62% held by the top ten. TEMRA cells were enriched by FACS, while CD8+ and CD4+ T cells were obtained through a negative isolation that was performed magnetically. The chain has TRBV30 and TRBJ1-1; the D gene is possibly TRBD1 (6 bases). The origin of this receptor is a human donor with Susac syndrome. Material for sequencing was CD8+ T cells from PBMCs. CDR3 coding DNA: TGTGCCTGGTGGGGGCGTGGGGGGCAGCTGAACACTGAAGCTTTCTTT. Translating it yields CAWWGRGGQLNTEAFF.